The 24 T cell receptor beta chains given below trace back to one sample, sequenced in a study of control samples from healthy donors and cancer patients (dated by TCRdb to about 2020). The receptor library was made with the immunoSEQ multiplex PCR assay. TCRdb mirrors the immuneACCESS table, restricted to in-frame sequences. Some clones are absent from its copies; in checked studies, under half trace to an unresolved V gene, and the reason for the others is unknown. The sample data list about 130,000 clones, and 92% of these were observed just once. Roughly 2.1% of the sample lies in the top ten. Sequencing input: blood. Source of these receptors: a woman aged 45-59 years in good health.

As to this clone: Other DNA variants within this sample encode the same CDR3. V is TRBV6-1 and J is TRBJ2-1, with 9 positions matching TRBD1. V lost 0 bases to trimming and J lost 3 bases; unmatched junction nucleotides: 15. Per the germline V gene, CDR1 is MNHNS and CDR2 is SASEGT. This CDR3 region has 20 residues. DNA for the CDR3: TGTGCCAGCAGTGAAGCGCGGCTAAGGAGGGGACAGGGTTACTACAATGAGCAGTTCTTC. Its protein is CASSEARLRRGQGYYNEQFF.

This chain's CDR3 is CAWSVPVVFEAFF. The CDR3 region has the DNA TGTGCCTGGAGTGTACCGGTTGTCTTTGAAGCTTTCTTT. The chain employs TRBV30 and TRBJ1-1; no firm D call. Trimming removed 0 bases at V and 7 bases at J, with 12 bases between. The CDR3 sequence is 13 residues long. Per germline, CDR1 GTSNPN and CDR2 SVGIG (reference sequence). Full variable domain (outside the CDR3, taken from reference TRBV30 and TRBJ1-1): SQTIHQWPATLVQPVGSPLSLECTVEGTSNPNLYWYRQAAGRGLQLLFYSVGIGQISSEVPQNLSASRPQDRQFILSSKKLLLSDSGFYLCAWSVPVVFEAFFGQGTRLTVV.

V is TRBV11-2 and J is TRBJ1-3, with 7 nucleotides matching TRBD1. V shed 6 bases and J 0 bases; nucleotides not matched to a gene: 5. The germline CDR1 and CDR2 sequences are SGHAT and FQNNGV. This CDR3 comprises 15 residues. The CDR3 nucleotides are TGTGCCAGCAGGGGGGACAGTTTCTCTGGAAACACCATATATTTT. Its protein is CASRGDSFSGNTIYF.

The chain joins TRBV10-1 to TRBJ1-4; D unresolved. Per germline, CDR1 WNHNN and CDR2 SYGVQD (reference sequence). There are 15 residues in the CDR3. V dropped 3 bases and J dropped 0 bases, with 8 bases sitting between them. CDR3 coding DNA: TGCGCCAGCAGTGACAGCGTTGCAACTAATGAAAAACTGTTTTTT. Amino acids: CASSDSVATNEKLFF.

The CDR3 bases are TGCGCCAGCAGCTTGGTGGCCAAAAACATTCAGTACTTC. Translated: CASSLVAKNIQYF. The genes are TRBV5-1 and TRBJ2-4; D is ambiguous. V lost 0 bases, J lost 1 base, and 2 bases lay in between. The CDR3 loop spans 13 amino acids. Germline V lookup: CDR1 SGHRS, CDR2 YFSETQ.

This chain links TRBV19 with TRBJ1-5; TRBD1 aligns across 7 bases. Trimming removed 3 bases from V and 5 bases from J; junction bases left unmatched: 4. The length of the CDR3 is 14 residues. Germline CDR1 LNHDA, CDR2 SQIVND (reference sequence). The CDR3: CASSMQGGHQPQHF. In nucleotides, the CDR3 is TGTGCCAGTAGTATGCAGGGGGGCCATCAGCCCCAGCATTTT.

The V and J genes are TRBV5-4 and TRBJ2-2; D might be TRBD1 (6 bases). With 0 bases removed from V and 7 bases from J, the gap between germline ends came to 10 bases. Looked up from germline, CDR1 is SGHNT and CDR2 is YYREEE (reference sequence). The CDR3 has 14 residues. The CDR3 reads CASSLGQDRGELFF. CDR3 coding DNA: TGTGCCAGCAGCTTGGGACAGGACCGCGGGGAGCTGTTTTTT.

The genes are TRBV6-6 and TRBJ1-1, with 7 bases fitting TRBD1. CDR3 length equals 18 residues. With V trimmed by 5 bases and J by 0 bases, 15 bases remained unmatched. CDR1 is MNHNY, CDR2 SVGAGI, per germline (reference sequence). In nucleotides, the CDR3 is TGTGCCAGCAGTCGAACCCGAACGGGACAGACGATGAACACTGAAGCTTTCTTT. This sequence encodes CASSRTRTGQTMNTEAFF.

The rearrangement uses TRBV6-5 and TRBJ1-2; TRBD1 aligns across 8 bases. J lost 4 bases, V lost 6 bases, and 7 bases had no gene match. CDR1 is MNHEY and CDR2 is SVGAGI in the germline V gene. The length of the CDR3 is 14 residues. CDR3 sequence (DNA): TGTGCCAGCAGCAAGGACAGGGACCCCTATGGCTACACCTTC. Translation: CASSKDRDPYGYTF.

V is TRBV7-9 and J is TRBJ2-1; D gene uncertain. CDR3 length: 12 residues. CDR1 is SEHNR and CDR2 is FQNEAQ in the germline V gene (reference sequence). V lost 1 base to trimming and J lost 12 bases, with 10 bases between them. DNA for the CDR3: TGTGCCAGCAGCTTAGTCAGTGGTGTGCAGTTCTTC. It is translated as CASSLVSGVQFF.

The gene calls are TRBV7-6 and TRBJ2-3, with 12 bases that match TRBD2. V lost 7 bases, J lost 4 bases, and 21 bases stayed unmatched. The CDR3 totals 20 residues. Looked up from germline, CDR1 is SGHVS and CDR2 is FNYEAQ. CDR3 in DNA: TGTGCCAGCATCCTAGACCCGGTGGCTAGCGGGGGGGCTGTAGCAGATACGCAGTATTTT. Protein: CASILDPVASGGAVADTQYF.

This clone appeared a few times. The V gene is TRBV5-1, the J gene TRBJ1-6; TRBD1 matches 9 bases. Germline trimming cut 0 bases from V and 8 bases from J; bases unmatched to any gene: 6. The CDR3 consists of 16 residues. Germline V gene lookup returns CDR1 SGHRS and CDR2 YFSETQ. CDR3 sequence reads: CASSLEGQGLDSPLHF. The CDR3 nucleotides read TGCGCCAGCAGCTTGGAGGGACAGGGTTTGGATTCACCCCTCCACTTT.

The V call is TRBV6-1, the J call TRBJ2-1; D not resolved. Germline loops: CDR1 MNHNS, CDR2 SASEGT. Deletions cut 2 bases from V and 6 bases from J, with 14 bases between. This CDR3 has 15 residues. As DNA, the CDR3 is TGTGCCAGCAGTGAAACCCCCAGATCAAGCAATGAGCAGTTCTTC. This gives the protein CASSETPRSSNEQFF.

The chain links TRBV7-9 to TRBJ1-1; 8 bases match TRBD1. The V gene end was trimmed by 3 bases and the J gene end by 0 bases; junction bases not matched to a gene: 6. Germline V CDR1 and CDR2: SEHNR, FQNEAQ (reference sequence). This CDR3 has 16 residues. CDR3 DNA: TGTGCCAGCAGCTTGATGGGGACAGGAGTGAACACTGAAGCTTTCTTT. Translated: CASSLMGTGVNTEAFF.

This clone was found once. The rearrangement links TRBV5-1 to TRBJ1-2; TRBD1 matches at 9 bases. The germline CDR1 and CDR2 sequences are SGHRS and YFSETQ. V lost 4 bases, J lost 5 bases, and 6 bases stayed unmatched. The CDR3 is made up of 14 amino acids. The CDR3 loop reads CASSPNGQGYGYTF. CDR3 in DNA: TGCGCCAGCAGCCCAAATGGACAGGGGTATGGCTACACCTTC.

The V gene is TRBV18, the J gene TRBJ2-7; D gene ambiguous. Germline CDR1 reads KGHSH; CDR2 reads LQKENI. With 0 bases removed from V and 7 bases from J, the gap between germline ends came to 13 bases. This CDR3 is built from 14 residues. The CDR3 here is CASSPPISSREQYF. In DNA, the CDR3 is TGTGCCAGCTCACCACCGATTAGTTCGAGAGAGCAGTACTTC.

CDR3 sequence: CASSYQGTRDTEAFF. CDR3 coding DNA: TGTGCCAGCAGTTACCAGGGAACCAGGGACACTGAAGCTTTCTTT. V gene TRBV6-5 combines with J gene TRBJ1-1, with a weak D call TRBD1 (5 bases). Trimming removed 2 bases at V and 3 bases at J, with 13 bases between. Germline-derived CDR1 and CDR2 are MNHEY and SVGAGI. This CDR3 spans 15 amino acids.

This clone has only one observation. The V call is TRBV7-9, the J call TRBJ1-1; unclear D gene. The V and J ends lost 2 bases and 1 base respectively, with 8 bases between them. This CDR3 contains 14 residues. The germline V gene encodes CDR1 SEHNR and CDR2 FQNEAQ (reference sequence). CDR3 region: CASSLQAGNTEAFF. CDR3 in DNA: TGTGCCAGCAGCTTACAGGCGGGGAACACTGAAGCTTTCTTT.

This clone showed up just once. The chain couples TRBV6-5 to TRBJ2-3; D is ambiguous. From germline, CDR1 is MNHEY and CDR2 SVGAGI. V was trimmed by 4 bases and J by 7 bases, leaving 12 bases between them. There are 13 residues in the CDR3. CDR3 loop: CASSSIGPNTQYF. CDR3 nucleotides: TGTGCCAGCAGTTCGATCGGGCCGAATACGCAGTATTTT.

This clone was recorded only once. The rearrangement joins TRBV18 to TRBJ2-5; D is unclear. Germline values: CDR1 KGHSH, CDR2 LQKENI. Trimming stripped 2 bases from V and 1 base from J, with 5 bases between. There are 13 residues in the CDR3. The DNA of the CDR3 is TGTGCCAGCTCACCAGGTACCCAAGAGACCCAGTACTTC. Encoded protein: CASSPGTQETQYF.

This clone qualifies as medium-sized. The CDR3 nucleotides are TGTGCCAGCAGCTTTTGGAACAGCGTAAATGAAAAACTGTTTTTT. Translation gives CASSFWNSVNEKLFF. The V gene is TRBV11-2, the J gene TRBJ1-4; D is unresolved. Trimming cost V 3 bases and J 5 bases, with 13 bases left between them. Germline values: CDR1 SGHAT, CDR2 FQNNGV. The CDR3 has 15 amino acids.

CDR3 in amino acids: CASSGPGQGWDTGELFF. The CDR3 DNA is TGTGCCAGCAGTGGTCCGGGACAGGGATGGGACACCGGGGAGCTGTTTTTT. The genes are TRBV28 and TRBJ2-2, with 9 bases matching TRBD1. The CDR3 extends over 17 amino acids. The germline V gene encodes CDR1 MDHEN and CDR2 SYDVKM. J was trimmed by 3 bases and V by 5 bases; bases with no gene match: 10. Full variable domain (outside the CDR3, taken from reference TRBV28 and TRBJ2-2): DVKVTQSSRYLVKRTGEKVFLECVQDMDHENMFWYRQDPGLGLRLIYFSYDVKMKEKGDIPEGYSVSREKKERFSLILESASTNQTSMYLCASSGPGQGWDTGELFFGEGSRLTVL.

The chain employs TRBV7-8 and TRBJ2-3, with 7 bases fitting TRBD1. The germline V gene encodes CDR1 SGHVS and CDR2 FQNEAQ. This CDR3 has 18 residues. V dropped 1 base and J dropped 4; count of bases not matched to a gene: 14. The CDR3 here is CASSLGPFTGVLPDTQYF. The DNA for the CDR3 is TGTGCCAGCAGCTTAGGTCCTTTCACAGGGGTTCTTCCAGATACGCAGTATTTT.

The V call is TRBV9, the J call TRBJ1-1; D is perhaps TRBD1 (6 bases). V gave up 3 bases and J gave up 1 base, with 13 bases separating them. CDR3 length: 15 residues. The germline V gene encodes CDR1 SGDLS and CDR2 YYNGEE. The CDR3 protein is CASSADRGRNTEAFF. CDR3 bases: TGTGCCAGCAGCGCGGACAGAGGTCGGAACACTGAAGCTTTCTTT.